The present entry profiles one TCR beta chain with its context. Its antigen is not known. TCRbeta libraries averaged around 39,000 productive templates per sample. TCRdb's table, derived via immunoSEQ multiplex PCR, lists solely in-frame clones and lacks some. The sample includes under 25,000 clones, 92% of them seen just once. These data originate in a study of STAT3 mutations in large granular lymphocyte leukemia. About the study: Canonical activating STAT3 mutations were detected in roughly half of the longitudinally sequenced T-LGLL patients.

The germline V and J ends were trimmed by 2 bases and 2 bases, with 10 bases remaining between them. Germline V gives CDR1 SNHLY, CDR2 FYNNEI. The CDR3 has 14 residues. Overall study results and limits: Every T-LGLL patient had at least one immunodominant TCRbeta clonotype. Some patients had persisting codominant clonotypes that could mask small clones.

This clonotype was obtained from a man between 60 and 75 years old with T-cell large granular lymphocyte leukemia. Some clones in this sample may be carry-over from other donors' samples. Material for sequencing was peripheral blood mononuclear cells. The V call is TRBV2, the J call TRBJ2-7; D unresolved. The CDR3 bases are TGTGCCAGCAGTGAACCCTTTTCTCCCTACGAGCAGTACTTC. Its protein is CASSEPFSPYEQYF.